These 7 T cell receptor beta chains originate from one sample sequenced in a study of technical replicates of blood from a handful of donors. Assay used: immunoSEQ multiplex PCR; TCRdb lists only in-frame clones, some missing. This table holds some 98,000 clones, under 97% found once. Sequenced: T cells isolated from PBMCs. The receptor set was obtained from a human donor in good health.

This clone was detected once. V gene TRBV4-1 combines with J gene TRBJ2-2; the match to TRBD2 covers 12 bases. In germline, CDR1 is MGHRA, CDR2 YSYEKL. The ends lost 1 base at V and 7 bases at J; junction bases unmatched: 7. This CDR3 contains 17 residues. The chain's CDR3 is CASSQGLAGVFNGELFF. CDR3 coding DNA: TGCGCCAGCAGCCAAGGACTAGCGGGAGTTTTTAACGGGGAGCTGTTTTTT.

This chain joins TRBV11-3 and TRBJ2-3, with 12 bases identical to TRBD2. The V and J ends lost 2 bases and 1 base, in that order; junction bases with no gene match: 13. Germline CDR1 SGHNT, CDR2 YENEEA. This CDR3 has 20 amino acids. The DNA for the CDR3 is TGTGCCAGCAGCTTAACCTTGAGACTAGCGGGGGCCCCTCGCACAGATACGCAGTATTTT. Amino acid sequence: CASSLTLRLAGAPRTDTQYF.

This sequence joins TRBV11-2 and TRBJ2-7, with D perhaps matching TRBD2 (5 bases). Per germline, CDR1 SGHAT and CDR2 FQNNGV. V lost 4 bases and J 4 bases, leaving 8 bases between the germline ends. The CDR3 totals 12 residues. As DNA, the CDR3 is TGTGCCAGCAGCTCCCGGGGATACGAGCAGTACTTC. Translation: CASSSRGYEQYF.

The chain has TRBV20-1 and TRBJ2-1, with D possibly matching TRBD1 (6 bases). V was trimmed by 8 bases and J by 6 bases, leaving 11 bases between them. This CDR3 is built from 11 residues. The germline V gene has CDR1 DFQATT and CDR2 SNEGSKA (reference sequence). The CDR3 reads CSFAGANEQFF. DNA for the CDR3: TGCAGTTTTGCAGGGGCCAATGAGCAGTTCTTC.

In its sample, this clone was seen once. The V call is TRBV30, the J call TRBJ2-7; possibly TRBD2 for D (5 bases). Trimming cost V 0 bases and J 3 bases, with 9 bases left between them. CDR1 and CDR2 from the germline V gene are GTSNPN and SVGIG (reference sequence). This CDR3 is 13 amino acids long. CDR3 amino acids: CAWSVGRGYEQYF. The CDR3 nucleotides read TGTGCCTGGAGTGTAGGACGGGGCTACGAGCAGTACTTC.

The CDR3 spells CASSLSRGASDGYTF. The CDR3 DNA sequence: TGTGCCAGCAGTTTATCTCGGGGGGCATCAGATGGCTACACCTTC. This sequence joins TRBV27 and TRBJ1-2, with D possibly being TRBD1 (6 bases). Germline lookup yields CDR1 MNHEY and CDR2 SMNVEV (reference sequence). This CDR3 comprises 15 residues. V was cut by 0 bases and J by 6 bases, with 14 bases left in between.

The chain recombines TRBV10-2 with TRBJ1-1; TRBD1 is a possible D gene (6 bases). CDR3 length: 13 residues. Germline V gene lookup returns CDR1 WSHSY and CDR2 SAAADI. The V gene lost 8 bases and the J gene lost 2 bases, with 12 bases spanning the gap. The CDR3 sequence is CASFRTENTEAFF. Here the CDR3 DNA reads TGCGCCAGCTTTCGGACAGAAAACACTGAAGCTTTCTTT.